This T cell receptor beta chain is drawn from a study of blood T cell repertoires in COVID-19 (dated by TCRdb to 2020 to 2022). Context from the whole study: Collaborator samples came from the United States, Italy and Spain and covered acute and convalescent phases of COVID-19. The prospective study material was composed of cDNA or gDNA derived from T cells, B-cell-depleted T cells, or PBMCs. Deeply sampled blood TCRbeta repertoires from subjects exposed to, actively infected with, or recovered from COVID-19 were included in the dataset. The repertoires were made available in a free public database intended to serve as a resource for research on the immune response to SARS-CoV-2. The samples were drawn from two sources: the first 160 participants of the ongoing ImmuneRACE study, and approximately 1,300 subjects contributed by 6 global collaborators. Nearly every sample came with metadata listing a de-identified subject ID, COVID-19 status, age in years and sex. Where available, HLA class I and class II types were taken from metadata supplied by the sample provider and were not determined by assay-based typing. General study outcomes and caveats: Clinical and demographic metadata were provided uncurated, with the amount varying by source and participant.

One collaborating source in Seattle enrolled patients during active infection and followed them longitudinally through the course of disease. Collaborating institutions collected whole blood in K2EDTA tubes following their own protocols. Collaborator samples were shipped for TCRbeta analysis as frozen whole blood, isolated PBMCs, or DNA extracted from either sample type. From a lookup of the germline V gene, CDR1 and CDR2 are ENHRY and SYGVKD. The CDR3 spans 14 residues, from the cysteine through the phenylalanine. Only the CDR3 part of the read is kept: 42 bases, read in frame from the first base. Deletion took 7 bases off V and 0 bases off J, with a span of 10 bases between the germline ends. TCRbeta CDR3 regions were amplified from genomic DNA using the immunoSEQ Assay, a bias-controlled multiplex PCR. In the original analysis: Nucleated cell counts per sample were estimated from amplification of reference gene primers within the assay. To quantify the absolute abundance of each unique TCRbeta CDR3 rearrangement, sequence reads were collapsed and filtered. For each sample, productive Simpson clonality was calculated as the square root of Simpson's diversity index across productive rearrangements. As stored in TCRdb, this immuneACCESS dataset retains in-frame rearrangements with V and J assigned. A fraction of the clones does not appear; measured against another copy, unresolved V genes explain less than half of the discrepancy, and the remainder lacks a known reason. V and J calls and clone size are as listed in that table; D and trimming were resolved from the DNA. The sample data list 230,000 or so clones, and about four fifths of these were observed just once. Of the sample, 7.5% is held by the ten largest clones.

On this clone: What antigen it recognizes has not been identified. One base away there is no much larger clone; base qualities are not given.

The material sequenced was peripheral blood. This receptor chain uses TRBV10-3 and TRBJ2-1; the D segment cannot be called with confidence. The source of this sequence is a woman of 80 years or more with COVID-19, enrolled during active disease. The CDR3 loop reads CAITLSSSYNEQFF. The DNA sequence is TGTGCCATCACCTTGTCGAGCTCCTACAATGAGCAGTTCTTC.